This T cell receptor beta chain was identified during a study of blood T cells in healthy people across ages. Trimming cost V 10 bases and J 9 bases, with 22 bases left between them. CDR1 and CDR2 (germline): MNHEY, SVGEGT. There are 14 residues in the CDR3. This clonotype has just a few counts. Its cognate antigen is unknown. A J-beta primer mix and a sample-barcoded 5' primer were used in a second PCR of about 6 to 12 cycles. TCRdb reanalysed the 5' RACE reads using MiXCR and keeps one entry per CDR3 protein. The repertoire consists of 730,000 or so distinct CDR3 sequences, with more than 40% occurring once and the leading ten covering 20% to 25%. Notes on the study in general: Versus aged donors, long-lived donors had higher diversity and more naive CD4+ cells. Age advanced and TCR beta diversity per million T cells fell, roughly linearly.

This TCR came from a woman aged 60-75 years in good health. This chain uses TRBV6-2 or TRBV6-3 with TRBJ2-1, with D possibly matching TRBD2 (7 bases). The source material was blood. The CDR3 DNA follows: TGTGCCACCGCGAGGGGGAGGGCCGGTCGTGAGCAGTTCTTC. Translated, it gives CATARGRAGREQFF.